These 14 T cell receptor beta chains came from one sample sequenced in a study of shared clonotypes between healthy human individuals. Generated by immunoSEQ multiplex PCR, the TCRdb table keeps only in-frame clones and is missing some. The sample holds fewer than 1 million clones, 95% to 97% seen once. Naive CD8 cells lacked CD45RO and underwent positive selection for CCR7, leaving out terminally differentiated effector memory CD45RA+ cells. The sample comprised naive CD8+ T cells sorted from blood. The receptors originated from a man between 25 and 39 years old in good health.

V usage is TRBV10-2 and J usage is TRBJ2-3; 10 bases are a match to TRBD2. Germline V lookup: CDR1 WSHSY, CDR2 SAAADI. The CDR3 spans 14 residues. V lost 6 bases to trimming and J lost 3 bases; unmatched junction nucleotides: 3. The CDR3 region is CASRWTSGTDTQYF. As DNA, the CDR3 is TGCGCCAGCAGATGGACTAGCGGAACAGATACGCAGTATTTT.

This clone was counted once. Other DNA sequences in the sample encode the same CDR3. CDR3 bases: TGTGCCAGCAGCGCAGGGACAGTTGCCTACGAGCAGTACTTC. Translated: CASSAGTVAYEQYF. This chain connects TRBV9 to TRBJ2-7; 7 bases are shared with TRBD1. The germline gives CDR1 SGDLS, CDR2 YYNGEE. The V gene end was trimmed by 3 bases and the J gene end by 2 bases; junction bases not matched to a gene: 5. The CDR3 covers 14 residues.

The chain uses TRBV9 and TRBJ2-1; D gene unclear. With 3 bases removed from V and 8 bases from J, the gap between germline ends came to 18 bases. This CDR3 has 15 residues. Germline-derived CDR1 and CDR2 are SGDLS and YYNGEE. For the CDR3, the DNA is TGTGCCAGCAGCGCCAGTCGGGCCCCGCAGGATGAGCAGTTCTTC. Its protein product is CASSASRAPQDEQFF.

V is TRBV6-6 and J is TRBJ2-1; TRBD2 aligns across 9 bases. Germline V gives CDR1 MNHNY, CDR2 SVGAGI (reference sequence). V was clipped by 7 bases and J by 7 bases; unmatched bases: 14. The CDR3 contains 16 residues. CDR3 amino acids: CASTPTGIAGENEQFF. The CDR3 DNA reads as TGTGCCAGCACCCCTACGGGGATAGCGGGAGAAAATGAGCAGTTCTTC.

The chain links TRBV29-1 to TRBJ2-4; either TRBD1 or TRBD2 may supply D (6 bases each). Trimming took off 3 bases at V and 7 bases at J, with 16 bases between the two ends. CDR3 length equals 14 residues. Per the germline V gene, CDR1 is SQVTM and CDR2 is ANQGSEA. For the CDR3, the DNA is TGCAGCGTTGAGGGGGGTTCAGACAGGAACATTCAGTACTTC. Amino acids: CSVEGGSDRNIQYF.

V is TRBV2 and J is TRBJ2-1; D is unclear. CDR3 length: 12 residues. Germline loops: CDR1 SNHLY, CDR2 FYNNEI. V was pared by 7 bases and J by 9 bases, with 13 bases between. The CDR3 sequence: CASTRSYGEQFF. DNA of the CDR3: TGTGCCAGCACCCGAAGCTACGGTGAGCAGTTCTTC.

The rearrangement links TRBV28 to TRBJ2-5, with TRBD1 matching 8 bases. The CDR3 totals 14 residues. The germline CDR1 and CDR2 sequences are MDHEN and SYDVKM. The trim removed 4 bases at V and 5 bases at J, leaving 6 bases unmatched. The CDR3 loop is CASSWDRSWETQYF. The CDR3 DNA reads as TGTGCCAGCAGTTGGGACAGGAGTTGGGAGACCCAGTACTTC. Together with reference TRBV28 and TRBJ2-5, the CDR3 gives the full variable domain: DVKVTQSSRYLVKRTGEKVFLECVQDMDHENMFWYRQDPGLGLRLIYFSYDVKMKEKGDIPEGYSVSREKKERFSLILESASTNQTSMYLCASSWDRSWETQYFGPGTRLLVL.

This clone was seen just once. The V and J genes are TRBV7-8 and TRBJ2-1; TRBD2 matches 7 bases. The CDR3 is 13 amino acids. Trimming took 5 bases from V and 8 from J; bases not matched to a gene: 6. Per germline, CDR1 SGHVS and CDR2 FQNEAQ. CDR3 amino acids: CASSLPGLYEQFF. The CDR3 bases are TGTGCCAGCAGCCTTCCGGGACTATATGAGCAGTTCTTC.

The chain has TRBV11-2 and TRBJ2-6; 13 bases are a match to TRBD2. The germline V gene encodes CDR1 SGHAT and CDR2 FQNNGV. The V and J ends lost 6 bases and 1 base, in that order; junction bases with no gene match: 3. The CDR3 is 17 residues long. The CDR3 DNA reads TGTGCCAGCAGGGGGACTAGCGGGAAATCTGGGGCCAACGTCCTGACTTTC. Its translation is CASRGTSGKSGANVLTF.

About this clone: This specimen includes other DNA sequences encoding the same CDR3. The rearrangement joins TRBV27 to TRBJ2-7; no firm D call. From germline, CDR1 is MNHEY and CDR2 SMNVEV (reference sequence). V was clipped by 2 bases and J by 1 base, with 6 bases between them. The CDR3 consists of 13 residues. CDR3 in amino acids: CASSLRTSYEQYF. The CDR3 DNA sequence: TGTGCCAGCAGTTTACGCACATCCTACGAGCAGTACTTC.

This chain uses TRBV29-1 with TRBJ2-7; D unresolved. Trimming removed 7 bases at V and 4 bases at J, with 17 bases between. This CDR3 contains 13 residues. From germline, CDR1 is SQVTM and CDR2 ANQGSEA. The CDR3 DNA reads as TGCAGCGCATTTGTTGGTTCAGGATACGAGCAGTACTTC. Its protein is CSAFVGSGYEQYF.

The V gene is TRBV5-1, the J gene TRBJ2-1; D is undetermined. Trimming pared 0 bases from V and 4 bases from J, leaving 23 bases between. Per the germline V gene, CDR1 is SGHRS and CDR2 is YFSETQ. The CDR3 covers 19 residues. CDR3 residues: CASSLAFRAEAAGYNEQFF. The CDR3 region has the DNA TGCGCCAGCAGCTTGGCCTTCCGGGCCGAGGCCGCCGGATACAATGAGCAGTTCTTC.

V is TRBV5-1 and J is TRBJ2-5; 10 bases line up with TRBD2. V lost 1 base and J lost 3; bases outside the gene matches: 6. This CDR3 region has 16 residues. Germline CDR1 and CDR2: SGHRS and YFSETQ. The CDR3 nucleotides read TGCGCCAGCAGCTTGCCCAGCGGGAGGGCCGAAGAGACCCAGTACTTC. Translating gives CASSLPSGRAEETQYF.

The chain combines TRBV10-2 with TRBJ2-1; D might be TRBD2 (5 bases). Germline loops: CDR1 WSHSY, CDR2 SAAADI. Trimming removed 6 bases at V and 2 bases at J, with 23 bases between. The CDR3 runs 18 residues. CDR3 DNA: TGCGCCAGCAGCCCCCTTACCGAAGCGGACTTGACCTACAATGAGCAGTTCTTC. It encodes CASSPLTEADLTYNEQFF.